This TCR beta chain was identified in a study of response to subunit inactivated influenza vaccine. Study outcomes and limitations: Authors suggested few new T cells are recruited by each seasonal influenza vaccination.

One entry per CDR3 protein results from TCRdb running MiXCR on the RT-PCR reads. The table has around 650,000 distinct CDR3 sequences, around 16% seen once; the top ten hold roughly 11%. Remarks on this clonotype: Its antigen remains unidentified.

Sequenced material: PBMCs from blood, taken roughly 12 days after vaccination. This sequence originates from a man aged 50 or older who received an inactivated influenza vaccine.

CDR3 residues: CASSPLIGSETDTQYF. The DNA for the CDR3 is TGTGCCAGCTCACCACTAATTGGGTCAGAGACAGATACGCAGTATTTT. V gene TRBV18 combines with J gene TRBJ2-3, with D hard to call. The CDR3 loop spans 16 amino acids. From germline, CDR1 is KGHSH and CDR2 LQKENI. Trimming took off 1 base at V and 3 bases at J, with 14 bases between the two ends.